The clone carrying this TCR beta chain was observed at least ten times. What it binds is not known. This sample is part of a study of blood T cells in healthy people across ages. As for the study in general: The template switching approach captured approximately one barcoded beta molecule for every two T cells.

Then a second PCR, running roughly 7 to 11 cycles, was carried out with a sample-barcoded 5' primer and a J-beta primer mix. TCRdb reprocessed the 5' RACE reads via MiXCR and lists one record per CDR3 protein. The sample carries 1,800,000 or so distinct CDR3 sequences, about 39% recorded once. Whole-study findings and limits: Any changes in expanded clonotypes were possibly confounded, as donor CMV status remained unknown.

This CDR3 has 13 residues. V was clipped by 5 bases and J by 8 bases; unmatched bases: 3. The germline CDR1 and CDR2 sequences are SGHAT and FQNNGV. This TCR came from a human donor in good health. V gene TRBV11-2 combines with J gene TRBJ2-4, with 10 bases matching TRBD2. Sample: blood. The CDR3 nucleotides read TGTGCCAGCAGCCGGACTAGCGGAGACATTCAGTACTTC. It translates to CASSRTSGDIQYF.